The next 8 T cell receptor beta chains were all read from a single sample in a study of T cell responses to AZD1222 COVID-19 vaccine. The repertoire was sequenced with immunoSEQ multiplex PCR; TCRdb's copy has only in-frame clones and lacks some. The sample contains some 96,000 clones, approximately 90% of which appear only once. The source was peripheral blood, collected on day 0 of AZD1222 vaccination. The receptor set was obtained from an adult in good health.

This rearrangement joins TRBV5-6 to TRBJ1-5; no clear D. Trimming took 4 bases from V and 5 from J, leaving 13 bases between them. This CDR3 comprises 14 residues. The germline CDR1 and CDR2 sequences are SGHDT and YYEEEE. The CDR3 loop is CASSPGLGDQPQHF. In DNA, the CDR3 is TGTGCCAGCAGCCCCGGTCTCGGCGATCAGCCCCAGCATTTT.

The rearrangement links TRBV19 to TRBJ1-4; D unclear. CDR3 length: 14 residues. The germline V gene encodes CDR1 LNHDA and CDR2 SQIVND (reference sequence). Trimming pared 5 bases from V and 1 base from J, leaving 8 bases between. The CDR3 bases are TGTGCCAGTAGTCCGGCCGAAACTAATGAAAAACTGTTTTTT. Translating gives CASSPAETNEKLFF.

V usage is TRBV20-1 and J usage is TRBJ2-7; 7 bases are a match to TRBD2. CDR3 length: 15 residues. The ends lost 3 bases at V and 3 bases at J; junction bases unmatched: 11. CDR1 and CDR2 (germline): DFQATT, SNEGSKA (reference sequence). Here the CDR3 DNA reads TGCAGTGCTAGTGCGGGGGTTTATAGGGGCTACGAGCAGTACTTC. This encodes CSASAGVYRGYEQYF.

The chain is built from TRBV6-5 and TRBJ1-4; D gene uncertain. The CDR3 consists of 13 residues. Trimming left V 8 bases short and J 7 bases short, with 14 bases between. CDR1 is MNHEY, CDR2 SVGAGI, per germline. CDR3 bases: TGTGCCAGCGCACAGCTGGCGGGTGAAAAACTGTTTTTT. This gives the protein CASAQLAGEKLFF.

This clone was seen only once. This chain joins TRBV6-5 and TRBJ1-1; TRBD1 is a possible D gene (5 bases). The CDR3 runs 14 residues. V gave up 5 bases and J gave up 4 bases, with 14 bases separating them. CDR1 and CDR2 (germline): MNHEY, SVGAGI. CDR3 DNA sequence: TGTGCCAGCAGTCTACGGGGGTCGGGCACTGAAGCTTTCTTT. Its translation: CASSLRGSGTEAFF.

The chain links TRBV19 to TRBJ1-1; TRBD1 agrees at 9 bases. CDR3 length equals 13 residues. Germline CDR1 LNHDA, CDR2 SQIVND (reference sequence). Losses at the gene ends were 7 bases for V and 3 bases for J; bases not matched to a gene: 3. This CDR3 reads CASTRTGDTEAFF. CDR3 coding DNA: TGTGCCAGTACTAGGACAGGGGACACTGAAGCTTTCTTT.

This clone was seen a handful of times. The chain combines TRBV6-2 or TRBV6-3 with TRBJ2-1; D unresolved. Germline CDR1 reads MNHEY; CDR2 reads SVGEGT. This CDR3 is 13 amino acids long. V dropped 0 bases and J dropped 3 bases, with 3 bases sitting between them. CDR3 region: CASSYSDYNEQFF. The CDR3 coding sequence is TGTGCCAGCAGTTACTCGGACTACAATGAGCAGTTCTTC.

The gene calls are TRBV7-9 and TRBJ2-2, with 8 bases matching TRBD1. CDR3 length: 15 amino acids. CDR1 SEHNR and CDR2 FQNEAQ come from the germline V gene (reference sequence). J gave up 5 bases and V 5 bases, and 7 bases lay outside the gene matches. The CDR3 protein is CASSVGQGRTGELFF. The DNA of the CDR3 is TGTGCCAGCAGCGTTGGACAGGGACGAACCGGGGAGCTGTTTTTT.